This T cell receptor (beta chain) was identified in a study of beta chain features in type 1 diabetes. Regarding the study as a whole: Over-representation of high TCR-expressing cells was a possible consequence of cDNA sequencing. Among all four CD4+ subsets, Type 1 diabetes patients had TCRB CDR3s that were moderately but significantly shorter.

The purity of all sorted populations exceeded 98%. With regard to this clone: The antigen is unknown.

J was trimmed by 2 bases and V by 1 base; bases with no gene match: 2. Germline V lookup: CDR1 SGHRS, CDR2 YFSETQ. The CDR3 runs 14 residues. Investigators reverse transcribed all isolated RNA, so they sequenced expressed TCRB transcripts. The repertoire was sequenced with immunoSEQ multiplex PCR; TCRdb's copy has only in-frame clones and lacks some. Among a few hundred thousand clones listed, roughly 15% were seen once. The receptor's source is a man in his late teens or twenties with type 1 diabetes. The chain links TRBV5-1 to TRBJ1-1, with 7 bases aligning to TRBD1. Sequenced material: naive CD4+ T cells from blood. This CDR3 reads CASSLTGENTEAFF. The CDR3 bases are TGCGCCAGCAGCTTGACAGGGGAAAACACTGAAGCTTTCTTT.